Following are 10 T cell receptor beta chains from one sample sequenced in a study of OX40 agonist ivuxolimab in advanced cancers. Method: immunoSEQ multiplex PCR; TCRdb's copy keeps in-frame clones and lacks some. The data contain 90,000 to 150,000 clones, 85% to 90% of them singletons. This sample comprised CD4+ or CD8+ T cells sorted from blood, obtained in a trial of the OX40 agonist ivuxolimab. The receptors stem from an adult with an advanced solid tumor such as melanoma, head and neck, liver or kidney cancer.

The V and J genes are TRBV7-9 and TRBJ2-1, with 12 bases aligning to TRBD2. V was pared by 5 bases and J by 5 bases, with 4 bases of the junction left unmatched. CDR1 and CDR2 (germline): SEHNR, FQNEAQ (reference sequence). The CDR3 is 15 amino acids. For the CDR3, the DNA is TGTGCCAGCAGCCCGCGACTAGCGGGGGACAATGAGCAGTTCTTC. Translating it yields CASSPRLAGDNEQFF.

V usage is TRBV7-6 and J usage is TRBJ2-3, with 10 bases matching TRBD1. The V gene's germline CDR1 is SGHVS and CDR2 FNYEAQ. The CDR3 runs 15 residues. V shed 5 bases and J 0 bases; nucleotides not matched to a gene: 2. DNA for the CDR3: TGTGCCAGCAGCCGACAGGGGGCGAGCACAGATACGCAGTATTTT. Its translation: CASSRQGASTDTQYF.

This rearrangement joins TRBV30 to TRBJ1-5, with 9 bases identical to TRBD1. V lost 3 bases and J lost 0; bases outside the gene matches: 18. The CDR3 has 20 residues. The germline gives CDR1 GTSNPN, CDR2 SVGIG (reference sequence). CDR3 in amino acids: CAWRGSTGGPERRSNQPQHF. The CDR3 DNA follows: TGTGCCTGGAGGGGGTCAACAGGGGGCCCGGAGAGACGTAGCAATCAGCCCCAGCATTTT.

The V call is TRBV10-2, the J call TRBJ2-2; TRBD1 might be the D (6 bases). The CDR3 totals 16 residues. Germline V gene data show CDR1 as WSHSY and CDR2 as SAAADI. V shed 8 bases and J shed 2 bases, with 18 bases lying between them. CDR3 sequence reads: CASLRGTTANTGELFF. CDR3 sequence (DNA): TGCGCCAGCCTCAGGGGAACGACGGCAAACACCGGGGAGCTGTTTTTT.

This chain uses TRBV18 with TRBJ2-2; D is unresolved. CDR1 and CDR2 from the germline V gene are KGHSH and LQKENI. The CDR3 has 12 residues. Trimming removed 5 bases at V and 3 bases at J, with 4 bases between. CDR3 region: CASSTYTGELFF. The DNA for the CDR3 is TGTGCCAGCTCAACCTACACCGGGGAGCTGTTTTTT.

This rearrangement joins TRBV27 to TRBJ2-7; 8 bases align to TRBD2. The CDR3 spans 15 residues. Looked up from germline, CDR1 is MNHEY and CDR2 is SMNVEV (reference sequence). With 0 bases clipped from V and 6 bases from J, the junction kept 7 bases outside the gene matches. CDR3 bases: TGTGCCAGCAGTTTATCCCCGGGGGGGAGGGCCGAGCAGTACTTC. Translated: CASSLSPGGRAEQYF.

V and J are TRBV6-5 and TRBJ2-7; D could derive from TRBD1 or TRBD2 (7 bases each). Germline CDR1 and CDR2: MNHEY and SVGAGI. The germline V and J ends were trimmed by 6 bases and 3 bases, with 18 bases remaining between them. There are 15 residues in the CDR3. CDR3 sequence: CASSPYRGGFYEQYF. In DNA form, the CDR3 reads TGTGCCAGCAGCCCATACAGGGGAGGGTTCTACGAGCAGTACTTC.

The chain carries TRBV10-3 and TRBJ2-4; 9 bases align to TRBD2. V trimming: 10 bases; J trimming: 8 bases; junction bases outside the gene matches: 15. The V gene's germline CDR1 is ENHRY and CDR2 SYGVKD. CDR3 length: 15 residues. The CDR3 bases are TGTGCCACCAGCAGCGCGGGGGGGTTTTGGGACATTCAGTACTTC. Residues: CATSSAGGFWDIQYF.

The chain recombines TRBV28 with TRBJ1-3; the D gene is possibly TRBD1 (5 bases). Looked up from germline, CDR1 is MDHEN and CDR2 is SYDVKM. This CDR3 is built from 17 residues. The V end was cut by 8 bases, the J end by 0 bases, with 20 bases between. The CDR3 DNA follows: TGTGCCAGCCGCCCCGGGGGAGGGATGCGCTCTGGAAACACCATATATTTT. It is translated as CASRPGGGMRSGNTIYF.

The chain joins TRBV5-8 to TRBJ2-5, with 8 bases identical to TRBD1. The V and J ends lost 1 base and 4 bases, in that order; junction bases with no gene match: 3. The CDR3 has 14 residues. From germline, CDR1 is SGHTS and CDR2 YDEGEE. The CDR3 DNA reads TGTGCCAGCAGCTTGAGGACAGGGTTAGAGACCCAGTACTTC. This gives the protein CASSLRTGLETQYF.